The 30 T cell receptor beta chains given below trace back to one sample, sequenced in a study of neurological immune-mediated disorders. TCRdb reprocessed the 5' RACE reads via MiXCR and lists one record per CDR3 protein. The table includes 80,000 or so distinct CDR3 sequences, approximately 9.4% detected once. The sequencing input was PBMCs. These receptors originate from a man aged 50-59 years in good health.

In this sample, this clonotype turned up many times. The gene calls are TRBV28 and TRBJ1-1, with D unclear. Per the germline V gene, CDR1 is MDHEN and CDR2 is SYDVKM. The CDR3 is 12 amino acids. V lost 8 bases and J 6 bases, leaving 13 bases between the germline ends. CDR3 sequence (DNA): TGTGCCAGCGCCCGGCGGGTTGCTGAAGCTTTCTTT. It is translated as CASARRVAEAFF.

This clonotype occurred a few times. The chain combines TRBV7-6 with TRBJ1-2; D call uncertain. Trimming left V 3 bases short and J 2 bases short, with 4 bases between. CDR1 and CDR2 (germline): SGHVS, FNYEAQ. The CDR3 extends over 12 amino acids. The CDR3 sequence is CASSFENYGYTF. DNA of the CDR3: TGTGCCAGCAGCTTCGAGAACTATGGCTACACCTTC.

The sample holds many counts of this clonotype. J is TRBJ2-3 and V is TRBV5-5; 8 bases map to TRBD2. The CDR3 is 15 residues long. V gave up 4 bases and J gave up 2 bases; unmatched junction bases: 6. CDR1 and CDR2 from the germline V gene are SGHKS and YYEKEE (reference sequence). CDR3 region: CASSGDGGVTDTQYF. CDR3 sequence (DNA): TGTGCCAGCAGCGGGGACGGGGGGGTCACAGATACGCAGTATTTT.

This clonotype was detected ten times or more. CDR3 DNA: TGTGCCAGCAGCTCATCAGCGGCCGGGAGCTCCTATAATTCACCCCTCCACTTT. Residues: CASSSSAAGSSYNSPLHF. The chain links TRBV7-9 to TRBJ1-6; D not resolved. Germline CDR1 and CDR2: SEHNR and FQNEAQ (reference sequence). V lost 4 bases to trimming and J lost 0 bases, with 16 bases between them. This CDR3 is built from 18 residues.

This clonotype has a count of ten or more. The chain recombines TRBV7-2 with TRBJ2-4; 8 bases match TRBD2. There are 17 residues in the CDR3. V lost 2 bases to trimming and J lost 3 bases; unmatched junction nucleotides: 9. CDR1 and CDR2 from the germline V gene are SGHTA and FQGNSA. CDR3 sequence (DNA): TGTGCCAGCAGCTTAACAACGGGGGGGCTGGGCAAAAACATTCAGTACTTC. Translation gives CASSLTTGGLGKNIQYF.

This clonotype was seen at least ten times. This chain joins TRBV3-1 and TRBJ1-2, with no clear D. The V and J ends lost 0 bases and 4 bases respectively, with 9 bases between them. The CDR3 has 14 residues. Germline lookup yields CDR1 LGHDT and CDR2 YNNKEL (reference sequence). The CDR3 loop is CASSQDRQIYGYTF. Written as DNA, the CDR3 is TGTGCCAGCAGCCAAGATCGGCAGATCTATGGCTACACCTTC.

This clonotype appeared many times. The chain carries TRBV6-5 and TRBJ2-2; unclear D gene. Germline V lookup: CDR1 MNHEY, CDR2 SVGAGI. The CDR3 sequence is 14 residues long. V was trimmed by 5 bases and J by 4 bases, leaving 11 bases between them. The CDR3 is CASSKSLGTGELFF. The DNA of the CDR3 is TGTGCCAGCAGTAAGAGTCTAGGCACCGGGGAGCTGTTTTTT.

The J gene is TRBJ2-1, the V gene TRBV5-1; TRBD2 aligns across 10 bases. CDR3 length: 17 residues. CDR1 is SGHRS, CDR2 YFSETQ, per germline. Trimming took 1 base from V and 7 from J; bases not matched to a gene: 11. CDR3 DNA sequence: TGCGCCAGCAGCTTGAGCCCCGGGACTAGCGTGAATAATGAGCAGTTCTTC. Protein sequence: CASSLSPGTSVNNEQFF. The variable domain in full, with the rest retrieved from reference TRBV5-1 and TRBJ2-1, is KAGVTQTPRYLIKTRGQQVTLSCSPISGHRSVSWYQQTPGQGLQFLFEYFSETQRNKGNFPGRFSGRQFSNSRSEMNVSTLELGDSALYLCASSLSPGTSVNNEQFFGPGTRLTVL.

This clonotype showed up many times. The CDR3 protein is CSARDWVRGITNTEAFF. The CDR3 bases are TGCAGTGCTAGAGATTGGGTTAGAGGCATCACGAACACTGAAGCTTTCTTT. The chain uses TRBV20-1 and TRBJ1-1; D gene unclear. The CDR3 covers 17 residues. V shed 0 bases and J shed 1 base, with 18 bases lying between them. Germline V gene data show CDR1 as DFQATT and CDR2 as SNEGSKA (reference sequence).

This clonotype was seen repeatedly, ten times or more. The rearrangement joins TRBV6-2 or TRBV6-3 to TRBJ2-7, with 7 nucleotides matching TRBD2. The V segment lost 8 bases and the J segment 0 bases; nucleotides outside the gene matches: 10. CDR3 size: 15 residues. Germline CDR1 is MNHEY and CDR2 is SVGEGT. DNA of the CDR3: TGTGCCAGCGGTCCGGCGGGAGAACTCTCCTACGAGCAGTACTTC. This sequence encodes CASGPAGELSYEQYF.

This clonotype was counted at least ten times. The CDR3 sequence is CASSLSGAHTEAFF. The CDR3 DNA reads as TGTGCCAGCAGTTTATCCGGGGCTCACACTGAAGCTTTCTTT. J is TRBJ1-1 and V is TRBV12-3 or TRBV12-4, with D tentatively TRBD1 (5 bases). V gave up 2 bases and J gave up 3 bases, with 10 bases separating them. The CDR3 consists of 14 residues.

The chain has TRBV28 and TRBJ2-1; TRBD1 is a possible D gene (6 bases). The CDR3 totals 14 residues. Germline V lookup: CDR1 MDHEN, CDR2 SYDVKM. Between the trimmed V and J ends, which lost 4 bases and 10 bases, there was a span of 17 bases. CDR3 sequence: CASSSPPAGVEQFF. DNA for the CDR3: TGTGCCAGCAGTTCCCCGCCTGCAGGGGTCGAGCAGTTCTTC. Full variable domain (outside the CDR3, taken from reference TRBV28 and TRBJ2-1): DVKVTQSSRYLVKRTGEKVFLECVQDMDHENMFWYRQDPGLGLRLIYFSYDVKMKEKGDIPEGYSVSREKKERFSLILESASTNQTSMYLCASSSPPAGVEQFFGPGTRLTVL.

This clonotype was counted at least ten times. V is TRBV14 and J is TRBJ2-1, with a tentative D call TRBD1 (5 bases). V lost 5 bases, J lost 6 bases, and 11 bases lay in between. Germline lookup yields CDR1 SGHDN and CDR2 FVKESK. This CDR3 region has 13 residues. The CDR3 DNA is TGTGCCAGCAGCGTGGGGCAGCCCAATGAGCAGTTCTTC. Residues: CASSVGQPNEQFF.

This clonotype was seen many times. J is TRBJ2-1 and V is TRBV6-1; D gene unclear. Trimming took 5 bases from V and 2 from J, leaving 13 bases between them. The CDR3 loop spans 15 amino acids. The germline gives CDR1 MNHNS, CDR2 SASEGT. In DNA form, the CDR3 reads TGTGCCAGCAGTCTAATCAGTCGGACCTACAATGAGCAGTTCTTC. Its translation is CASSLISRTYNEQFF.

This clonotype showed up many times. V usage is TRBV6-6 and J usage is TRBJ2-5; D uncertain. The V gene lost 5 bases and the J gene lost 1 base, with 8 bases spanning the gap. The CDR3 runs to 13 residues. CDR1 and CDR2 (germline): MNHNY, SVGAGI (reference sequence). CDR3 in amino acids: CASSRRIQETQYF. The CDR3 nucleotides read TGTGCCAGCAGTCGTAGAATCCAAGAGACCCAGTACTTC.

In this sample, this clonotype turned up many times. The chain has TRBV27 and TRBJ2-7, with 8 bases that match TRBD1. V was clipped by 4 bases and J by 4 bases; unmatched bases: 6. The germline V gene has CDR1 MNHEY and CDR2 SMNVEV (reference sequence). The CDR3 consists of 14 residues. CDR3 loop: CASSSQGAGYEQYF. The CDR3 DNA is TGTGCCAGCAGTTCTCAGGGGGCGGGGTACGAGCAGTACTTC.

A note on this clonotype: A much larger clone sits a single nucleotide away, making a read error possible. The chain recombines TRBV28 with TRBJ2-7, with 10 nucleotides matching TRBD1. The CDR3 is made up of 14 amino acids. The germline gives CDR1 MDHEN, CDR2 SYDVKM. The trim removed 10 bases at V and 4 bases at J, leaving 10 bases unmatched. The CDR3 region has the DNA TGTGCCACGAACCATGGGACAGGGGATTACGAGCAGTACTTC. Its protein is CATNHGTGDYEQYF.

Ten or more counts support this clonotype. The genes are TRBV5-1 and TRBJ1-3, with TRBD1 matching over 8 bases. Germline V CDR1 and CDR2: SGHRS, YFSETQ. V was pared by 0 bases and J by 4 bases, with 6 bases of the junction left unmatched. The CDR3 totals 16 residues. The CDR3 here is CASSLGSTGAGNTIYF. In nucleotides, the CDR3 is TGCGCCAGCAGCTTGGGCTCGACAGGGGCCGGAAACACCATATATTTT.

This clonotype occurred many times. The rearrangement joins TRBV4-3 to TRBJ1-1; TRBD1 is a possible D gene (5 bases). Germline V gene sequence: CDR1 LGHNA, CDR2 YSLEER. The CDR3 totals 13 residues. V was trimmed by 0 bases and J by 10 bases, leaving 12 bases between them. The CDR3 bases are TGCGCCAGCAGCCAAGAGGGGAAGGGGTCAGCTTTCTTT. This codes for CASSQEGKGSAFF.

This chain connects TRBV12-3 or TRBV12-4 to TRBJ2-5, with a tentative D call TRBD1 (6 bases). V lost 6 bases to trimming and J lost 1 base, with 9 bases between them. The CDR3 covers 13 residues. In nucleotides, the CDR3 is TGTGCCAGCAGGGACAGCCGCCAAGAGACCCAGTACTTC. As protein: CASRDSRQETQYF.

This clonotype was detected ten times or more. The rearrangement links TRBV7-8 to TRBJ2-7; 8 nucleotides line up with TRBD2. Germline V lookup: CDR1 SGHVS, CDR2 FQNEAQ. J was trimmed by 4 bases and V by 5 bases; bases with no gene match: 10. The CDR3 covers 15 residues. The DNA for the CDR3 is TGTGCCAGCAGCCCCGGGAGACTAGCGACTTACGAGCAGTACTTC. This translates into CASSPGRLATYEQYF.

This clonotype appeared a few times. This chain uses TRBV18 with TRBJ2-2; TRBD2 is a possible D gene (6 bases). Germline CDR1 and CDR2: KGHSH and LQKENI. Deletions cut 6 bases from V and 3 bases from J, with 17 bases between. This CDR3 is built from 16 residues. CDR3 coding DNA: TGTGCCAGCTCCCCCCGGCTCGGCGGGGACACCGGGGAGCTGTTTTTT. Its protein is CASSPRLGGDTGELFF.

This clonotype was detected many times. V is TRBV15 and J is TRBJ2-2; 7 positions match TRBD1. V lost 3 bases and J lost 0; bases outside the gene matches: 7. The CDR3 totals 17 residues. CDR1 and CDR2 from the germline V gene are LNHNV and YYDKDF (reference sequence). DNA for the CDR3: TGTGCCACCAGCAGGGCGACAGGGTCGGCGAACACCGGGGAGCTGTTTTTT. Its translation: CATSRATGSANTGELFF. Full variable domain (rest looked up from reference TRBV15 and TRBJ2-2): DAMVIQNPRYQVTQFGKPVTLSCSQTLNHNVMYWYQQKSSQAPKLLFHYYDKDFNNEADTPDNFQSRRPNTSFCFLDIRSPGLGDTAMYLCATSRATGSANTGELFFGEGSRLTVL.

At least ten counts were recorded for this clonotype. The CDR3 spells CASSPQGGDYGYTF. The DNA for the CDR3 is TGTGCCAGCAGCCCACAGGGAGGCGACTATGGCTACACCTTC. The chain is built from TRBV12-3 or TRBV12-4 and TRBJ1-2, with a possible D match to TRBD1 (6 bases). The V end lost 6 bases, the J end lost 3 bases, and 14 bases lay between the germline ends. There are 14 residues in the CDR3.

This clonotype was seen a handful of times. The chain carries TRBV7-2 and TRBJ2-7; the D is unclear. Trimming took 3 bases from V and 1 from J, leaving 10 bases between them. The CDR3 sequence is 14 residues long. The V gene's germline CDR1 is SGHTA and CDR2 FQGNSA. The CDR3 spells CASSFDISSYEQYF. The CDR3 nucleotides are TGTGCCAGCAGCTTTGACATCTCTTCCTACGAGCAGTACTTC.

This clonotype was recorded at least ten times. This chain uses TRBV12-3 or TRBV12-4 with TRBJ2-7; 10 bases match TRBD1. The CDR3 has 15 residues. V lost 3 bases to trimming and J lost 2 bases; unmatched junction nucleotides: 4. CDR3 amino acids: CASSLDRGIPYEQYF. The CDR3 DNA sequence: TGTGCCAGCAGTTTGGACAGGGGGATCCCCTACGAGCAGTACTTC.

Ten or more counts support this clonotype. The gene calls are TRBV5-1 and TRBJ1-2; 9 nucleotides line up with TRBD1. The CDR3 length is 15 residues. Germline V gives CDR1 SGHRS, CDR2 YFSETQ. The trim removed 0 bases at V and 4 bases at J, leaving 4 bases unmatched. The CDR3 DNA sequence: TGCGCCAGCAGCTTGGTGACAGGGGGGAGCTATGGCTACACCTTC. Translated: CASSLVTGGSYGYTF.

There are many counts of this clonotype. The CDR3 DNA follows: TGCGCCAGCAGCTCTGGGACTACCAACTACGAGCAGTACTTC. This sequence encodes CASSSGTTNYEQYF. The chain employs TRBV5-1 and TRBJ2-7; 7 nucleotides align to TRBD2. Losses at the gene ends were 3 bases for V and 3 bases for J; bases not matched to a gene: 6. CDR1 and CDR2 from the germline V gene are SGHRS and YFSETQ. This CDR3 contains 14 residues.

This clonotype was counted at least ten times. The DNA of the CDR3 is TGTGCCAGCTCACCGGGAGGGGGCAGAAGGAAAGAGACCCAGTACTTC. Its translation: CASSPGGGRRKETQYF. This chain uses TRBV18 with TRBJ2-5; D may correspond to TRBD1 or TRBD2 (7 bases each). CDR3 length: 16 residues. CDR1 is KGHSH, CDR2 LQKENI, per germline. Trimming took off 3 bases at V and 3 bases at J, with 17 bases between the two ends. The full variable domain, its missing parts supplied by reference TRBV18 and TRBJ2-5, is NAGVMQNPRHLVRRRGQEARLRCSPMKGHSHVYWYRQLPEEGLKFMVYLQKENIIDESGMPKERFSAEFPKEGPSILRIQQVVRGDSAAYFCASSPGGGRRKETQYFGPGTRLLVL.

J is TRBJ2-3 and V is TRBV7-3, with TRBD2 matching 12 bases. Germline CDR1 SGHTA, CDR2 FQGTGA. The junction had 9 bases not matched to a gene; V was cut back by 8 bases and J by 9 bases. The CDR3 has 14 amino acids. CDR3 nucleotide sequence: TGTGCCAGCTCTAGCGGGGGGGCAGTAGGGACGCAGTATTTT. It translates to CASSSGGAVGTQYF. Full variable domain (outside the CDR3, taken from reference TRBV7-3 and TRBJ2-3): GAGVSQTPSNKVTEKGKYVELRCDPISGHTALYWYRQSLGQGPEFLIYFQGTGAADDSGLPNDRFFAVRPEGSVSTLKIQRTERGDSAVYLCASSSGGAVGTQYFGPGTRLTVL.